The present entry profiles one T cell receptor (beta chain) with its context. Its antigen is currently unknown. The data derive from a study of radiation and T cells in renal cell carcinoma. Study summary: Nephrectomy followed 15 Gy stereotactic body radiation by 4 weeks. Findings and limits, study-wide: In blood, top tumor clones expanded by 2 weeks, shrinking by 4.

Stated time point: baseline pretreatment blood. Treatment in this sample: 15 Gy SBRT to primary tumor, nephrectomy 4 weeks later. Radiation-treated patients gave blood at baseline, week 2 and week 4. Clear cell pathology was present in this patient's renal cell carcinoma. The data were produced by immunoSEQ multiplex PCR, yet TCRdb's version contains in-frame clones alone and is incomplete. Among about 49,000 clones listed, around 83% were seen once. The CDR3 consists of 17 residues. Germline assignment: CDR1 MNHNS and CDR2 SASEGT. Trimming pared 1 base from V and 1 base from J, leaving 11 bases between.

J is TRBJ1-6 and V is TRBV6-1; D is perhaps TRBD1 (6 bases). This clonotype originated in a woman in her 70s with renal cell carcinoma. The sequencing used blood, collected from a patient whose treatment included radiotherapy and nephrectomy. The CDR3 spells CASSEGQGKSYNSPLHF. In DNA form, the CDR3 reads TGTGCCAGCAGTGAAGGGCAGGGGAAATCCTATAATTCACCCCTCCACTTT.